This T cell receptor (beta chain) is from a study of T cells in tuberculosis. The study, taken as a whole, reports: GMM-specific TCRs were nearer to active tuberculosis alpha repertoires, suggesting expansion. Using the GMM-specific repertoire gave around 90% accuracy versus 70% with motifs.

CDR1 and CDR2 from the germline V gene are SGHTA and FQGNSA. V was cut by 1 base and J by 10 bases, with 13 bases left in between. The CDR3 covers 14 residues. Details on this clone: What it binds is unknown.

Libraries were prepared by immunoSEQ multiplex PCR; TCRdb keeps only in-frame clonotypes and omits some of them. The sample includes tens of thousands of clones, 95% to 96% of them seen just once. The source material was PBMCs. The V call is TRBV7-2, the J call TRBJ1-4; weak D call: TRBD1 (5 bases). The TCR was taken from a donor between 5 and 29 years old with latent tuberculosis or without tuberculosis infection. The CDR3 region is CASSLVTVGGKLFF. In nucleotides, the CDR3 is TGTGCCAGCAGCTTAGTGACAGTAGGTGGAAAACTGTTTTTT.